The sequence of this TCR beta chain was determined in a study of CD4 T cells in relation to SARS-CoV-2 and coronaviruses. The unexposed donors gave CD4+ T cells in about 2011-2018, prior to COVID-19. The cells were cultured for about ten days before CD4+ T cells were isolated. As cell numbers allowed, unexposed-donor CD4+ T cells faced SARS-CoV-2 S/N and four cold-coronavirus spikes. Notes on the study in general: This crossreactivity analysis covered spike protein alone, no other viral proteins. SARS-CoV-2-driven expansion was significantly weaker in crossreactive than monoreactive clones.

V lost 1 base, J lost 2 bases, and 9 bases lay in between. CDR3 size: 15 residues. Germline V gives CDR1 SEHNR, CDR2 FQNEAQ (reference sequence). The repertoire was sequenced with immunoSEQ multiplex PCR; TCRdb's copy has only in-frame clones and lacks some. The data hold tens of thousands of clones, with roughly 79% observed a single time. The table lists this clone with a few counts. The antigen remains unidentified. The gene calls are TRBV7-9 and TRBJ2-1; the D is unclear. The receptor's source is a human donor in good health. What was sequenced was CD4+ T cells from PBMCs, cultured in vitro. The CDR3 coding sequence is TGTGCCAGCAGCTTAGGCCAGAGTACCTACAATGAGCAGTTCTTC. Translation gives CASSLGQSTYNEQFF. Full variable domain (remainder filled in from reference TRBV7-9 and TRBJ2-1): DTGVSQNPRHKITKRGQNVTFRCDPISEHNRLYWYRQTLGQGPEFLTYFQNEAQLEKSRLLSDRFSAERPKGSFSTLEIQRTEQGDSAMYLCASSLGQSTYNEQFFGPGTRLTVL.